This TCR beta chain was recorded in a study of cytomegalovirus exposure and HLA in healthy donors. Primers included in the PCR were 60 Vbeta and 13 Jbeta primers. Produced via immunoSEQ multiplex PCR; TCRdb's table is partial and in-frame only. The table includes approximately 90,000 clones, roughly 70% detected once. This CDR3 spans 15 amino acids. The V and J ends lost 5 bases and 1 base, in that order; junction bases with no gene match: 5. Germline-derived CDR1 and CDR2 are ENHRY and SYGVKD. The sample comprised PBMCs. The clonotype comes from a woman between 50 and 59 years old in good health and CMV-seropositive. V gene TRBV10-3 combines with J gene TRBJ2-7; 10 positions agree with TRBD1. The CDR3 here is CAISHGTGVSYEQYF. CDR3 DNA: TGTGCCATCAGTCACGGGACAGGGGTATCCTACGAGCAGTACTTC.